The 11 T cell receptor beta chains presented below share a single source sample, sequenced in a study of blood T cells in healthy people across ages. The authors ran a second PCR of roughly 6 to 12 cycles using a sample-barcoded 5' primer and a J-beta primer mix. One entry per CDR3 protein results from TCRdb running MiXCR on the 5' RACE reads. The sample gives hundreds of thousands of distinct CDR3 sequences, around 43% of which show up once; 30% is in the top ten. Sequenced material: blood. These receptors all stem from a man older than 75 in good health.

V and J are TRBV7-2 and TRBJ1-4, with 12 nucleotides matching TRBD1. The junction had 6 bases not matched to a gene; V was cut back by 2 bases and J by 14 bases. The CDR3 is 14 amino acids. Germline V CDR1 and CDR2: SGHTA, FQGNSA. The CDR3 sequence is CASSLRGQGANLFF. The CDR3 DNA sequence: TGTGCCAGCAGCTTAAGGGGACAGGGGGCTAACCTGTTTTTT.

The rearrangement links TRBV5-1 to TRBJ2-7; 12 bases are a match to TRBD2. This CDR3 contains 15 residues. The trim removed 7 bases at V and 4 bases at J, leaving 9 bases unmatched. The germline V gene encodes CDR1 SGHRS and CDR2 YFSETQ. The CDR3 DNA sequence: TGCGCCAGCGCGTCGGGAACTAGCGGGGGGTACGAGCAGTACTTC. Protein: CASASGTSGGYEQYF.

This chain links TRBV6-1 with TRBJ1-2, with D hard to call. The CDR3 is 15 residues long. Trimming removed 8 bases from V and 2 bases from J, with 18 bases in between. Germline-derived CDR1 and CDR2 are MNHNS and SASEGT. In DNA form, the CDR3 reads TGTGCCAGCCAACTAGAGTACCAGAGGAACTATGGCTACACCTTC. Translating it yields CASQLEYQRNYGYTF.

This clonotype was seen more than once but under ten times. The chain employs TRBV6-5 and TRBJ1-6, with D hard to call. The CDR3 has 16 residues. The V end lost 0 bases, the J end lost 7 bases, and 13 bases lay between the germline ends. The germline V gene has CDR1 MNHEY and CDR2 SVGAGI. The CDR3 spells CASSYSASWSNSPLHF. The CDR3 DNA reads TGTGCCAGCAGTTACTCGGCGTCCTGGAGCAATTCACCCCTCCACTTT.

The V gene is TRBV20-1, the J gene TRBJ2-7, with D maybe TRBD1 (5 bases). Looked up from germline, CDR1 is DFQATT and CDR2 is SNEGSKA (reference sequence). V shed 3 bases and J shed 3 bases, with 15 bases lying between them. The CDR3 spans 14 residues. This CDR3 is CSARNRFLRYEQYF. The DNA for the CDR3 is TGCAGTGCTAGGAACAGGTTCTTGCGCTACGAGCAGTACTTC.

The chain combines TRBV4-3 with TRBJ1-2, with D tentatively TRBD1 (5 bases). The V end lost 3 bases, the J end lost 6 bases, and 11 bases lay between the germline ends. The CDR3 loop spans 13 amino acids. Germline CDR1 LGHNA, CDR2 YSLEER. Written as DNA, the CDR3 is TGCGCCAGCAGCCAGTTCGGGGACCATGGCTACACCTTC. This translates into CASSQFGDHGYTF.

In this sample, this clonotype turned up a few times. The chain has TRBV5-1 and TRBJ2-1; D not resolved. The germline V gene has CDR1 SGHRS and CDR2 YFSETQ. V was pared by 1 base and J by 8 bases, with 7 bases between. CDR3 length: 12 residues. The CDR3 region is CASSLYGDEQFF. The CDR3, as DNA: TGCGCCAGCAGCTTGTACGGCGATGAGCAGTTCTTC.

This clonotype was observed a handful of times. The chain uses TRBV2 and TRBJ2-2; unclear D gene. This CDR3 has 11 amino acids. From germline, CDR1 is SNHLY and CDR2 FYNNEI. With 7 bases removed from V and 5 bases from J, the gap between germline ends came to 5 bases. The CDR3 loop is CASMVTGELFF. CDR3 coding DNA: TGTGCCAGCATGGTAACCGGGGAGCTGTTTTTT.

This clonotype has a count of ten or more. The rearrangement joins TRBV7-2 to TRBJ2-4, with D tentatively TRBD1 or TRBD2 (6 bases each). CDR3 length equals 14 residues. Germline values: CDR1 SGHTA, CDR2 FQGNSA. Trimming removed 1 base from V and 7 bases from J, with 11 bases in between. CDR3 sequence reads: CASSLEVGGNIQYF. In nucleotides, the CDR3 is TGTGCCAGCAGCTTAGAAGTCGGGGGCAACATTCAGTACTTC.

A note on this clonotype: A much larger clone lies one base from this, so it may be a read error. This chain connects TRBV12-3 or TRBV12-4 to TRBJ1-1, with TRBD1 as a possible D gene (5 bases). The CDR3 covers 12 residues. The DNA for the CDR3 is TGTGCCAGCAGTCCGACAGAGACTGAAGCTTTGTTT. Encoded protein: CASSPTETEALF.

In this sample, this clonotype turned up many times. The chain carries TRBV4-2 and TRBJ2-5; tentatively, D is TRBD2 (5 bases). V lost 2 bases to trimming and J lost 5 bases, with 18 bases between them. Germline V lookup: CDR1 LGHNA, CDR2 YNFKEQ. The CDR3 is 16 amino acids. The CDR3 DNA reads as TGTGCCAGCAGCCAATACCAAGGACCGAGGGTGGAGACCCAGTACTTC. Its protein product is CASSQYQGPRVETQYF.